Described below is a single TCR beta chain sequence and its context. This sample is part of a study of control samples from healthy donors and cancer patients. The data were produced by immunoSEQ multiplex PCR, yet TCRdb's version contains in-frame clones alone and is incomplete. The sample lists approximately 160,000 clones, 91% occurring once. This CDR3 has 11 residues. Trimming took off 2 bases at V and 6 bases at J, with 1 base between the two ends. Germline CDR1 reads SNHLY; CDR2 reads FYNNEI. This TCR was recovered from a middle-aged woman in good health. The V and J genes are TRBV2 and TRBJ2-2; D call uncertain. Sequenced: blood. Here the CDR3 DNA reads TGTGCCAGCAGTGAACCCGGGGAGCTGTTTTTT. Translation: CASSEPGELFF. Using reference TRBV2 and TRBJ2-2 for the parts outside the CDR3, the full variable domain is EPEVTQTPSHQVTQMGQEVILRCVPISNHLYFYWYRQILGQKVEFLVSFYNNEISEKSEIFDDQFSVERPDGSNFTLKIRSTKLEDSAMYFCASSEPGELFFGEGSRLTVL.